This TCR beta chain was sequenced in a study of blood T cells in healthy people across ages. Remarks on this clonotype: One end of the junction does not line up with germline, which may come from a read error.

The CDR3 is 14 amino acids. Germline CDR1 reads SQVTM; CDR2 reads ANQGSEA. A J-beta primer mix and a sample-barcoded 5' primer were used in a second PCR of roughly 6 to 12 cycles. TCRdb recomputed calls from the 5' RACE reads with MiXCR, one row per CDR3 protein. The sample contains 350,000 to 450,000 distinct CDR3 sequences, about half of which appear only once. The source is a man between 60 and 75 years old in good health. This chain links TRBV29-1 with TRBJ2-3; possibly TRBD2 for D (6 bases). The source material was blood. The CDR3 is CSVEAGLPPDTQYF. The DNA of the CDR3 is TGCAGCGTCGAAGCGGGCCTACCCCCAGATACGCAGTATTTT.